A single sample gave rise to the 6 T cell receptor beta chains below, sequenced in a study of blood T cell repertoires in COVID-19. Some clones are missing from TCRdb's copy, which holds only in-frame ones; the method was immunoSEQ multiplex PCR. The table has tens of thousands of clones, 69% seen once; the top ten hold less than 8%. Sequences were obtained from peripheral blood. These receptors came from a man at least 80 years old with acute or convalescent COVID-19.

The V gene is TRBV9, the J gene TRBJ2-1, with 7 bases lining up with TRBD2. Trimming cost V 0 bases and J 9 bases; bases outside gene matches: 6. The CDR3 is 14 residues long. The germline V gene has CDR1 SGDLS and CDR2 YYNGEE. CDR3 coding DNA: TGTGCCAGCAGCGTAGCTACGGGGGGTAGTGAGCAGTTCTTC. Its translation is CASSVATGGSEQFF.

The rearrangement links TRBV4-1 to TRBJ1-4, with no clear D. Trimming shortened V by 1 base and J by 3 bases, and 12 bases separated the two germline ends. CDR1 MGHRA and CDR2 YSYEKL come from the germline V gene. The CDR3 is made up of 16 amino acids. CDR3 DNA sequence: TGCGCCAGCAGCCAAGTAGAGAGGCTGGCTAATGAAAAACTGTTTTTT. It codes for CASSQVERLANEKLFF.

The J gene is TRBJ2-7, the V gene TRBV11-2; 7 nucleotides match TRBD1. There are 19 residues in the CDR3. Germline lookup yields CDR1 SGHAT and CDR2 FQNNGV. V trimming: 1 base; J trimming: 3 bases; junction bases outside the gene matches: 18. CDR3 DNA: TGTGCCAGCAGCTTAGGATCGACAGGGACCAGCGCCCTCGGCTACGAGCAGTACTTC. As protein: CASSLGSTGTSALGYEQYF.

The V gene is TRBV18, the J gene TRBJ2-2, with 9 bases identical to TRBD1. The CDR3 runs 15 residues. J lost 5 bases, V lost 4 bases, and 5 bases had no gene match. In germline, CDR1 is KGHSH, CDR2 LQKENI. The CDR3 reads CASSRPTGGTGELFF. The CDR3 bases are TGTGCCAGCTCACGGCCGACAGGGGGAACCGGGGAGCTGTTTTTT.

The chain combines TRBV7-2 with TRBJ1-5, with D uncertain. Per the germline V gene, CDR1 is SGHTA and CDR2 is FQGNSA. The CDR3 loop spans 14 amino acids. The germline V and J ends were trimmed by 5 bases and 7 bases, with 15 bases remaining between them. The CDR3 coding sequence is TGTGCCAGCAGCCCCGAGTGGATCGGGCAGCCCCAGCATTTT. As protein: CASSPEWIGQPQHF.

This sequence joins TRBV7-3 and TRBJ1-1; D is unclear. The germline CDR1 and CDR2 sequences are SGHTA and FQGTGA. V lost 5 bases and J lost 1, with 8 bases in between. The CDR3 covers 13 residues. The CDR3 loop reads CASSPTPNTEAFF. As DNA, the CDR3 is TGTGCCAGCAGCCCGACACCGAACACTGAAGCTTTCTTT.